This note documents a single T cell receptor beta chain sequence. What this receptor recognizes is not known. Per-nucleotide qualities are absent, and no much larger clonotype sits a single base away. The entry originates in a study of blood T cell repertoires in COVID-19 (dated by TCRdb to about 2020). Looking at the study overall: The collaborator samples originated in the United States, Italy and Spain and spanned the acute and convalescent phases of COVID-19. The prospective study material was composed of cDNA or gDNA derived from T cells, B-cell-depleted T cells, or PBMCs. Subjects who had been exposed to COVID-19, were actively infected with it, or had recovered from it provided the deeply sampled blood TCRbeta repertoires that made up the dataset. The repertoires were released in a freely available public database meant as a resource for research on the immune response to SARS-CoV-2. Samples came from the ongoing ImmuneRACE study (first 160 participants) plus 1,254 subjects from 6 global collaborators. Sample metadata almost always included a de-identified subject ID, COVID-19 status, age in years and sex. Where HLA class I and class II types were available, the types were taken from metadata supplied by the sample provider, not from assay-based typing.

Paper-wide results and their limitations: The amount of clinical and demographic metadata varied by source and participant and was provided uncurated.

TCRbeta CDR3 regions were amplified from genomic DNA by means of the immunoSEQ Assay, a bias-controlled multiplex PCR. The paper's processing steps were these. Nucleated cell counts per sample were estimated from amplification of reference gene primers within the assay. To quantify the absolute abundance of each unique TCRbeta CDR3 rearrangement, sequence reads were collapsed and filtered. For each sample, productive Simpson clonality was calculated as the square root of Simpson's diversity index over productive rearrangements. TCRdb took over this immuneACCESS table, retaining in-frame rearrangements with V and J assigned. Such tables are incomplete; in checked studies, under half of the missing clones stem from an unresolved V gene, and the remainder is unexplained. D and trimming come from the DNA, and the V and J calls and clone size come from that table. Within this sample are 200,000 to 250,000 clones, with about 88% of them counted one time only. Together, the top ten hold 4.5% to 5.5% of the sample.

From the cysteine up to the phenylalanine, the CDR3 has a length of 17 residues. The kept DNA is CDR3 alone, 51 bases in frame from the first base. Germline trimming: 7 bases from V, 3 bases from J; junction bases outside gene matches: 12. CDR1 and CDR2 are drawn from the germline V gene: SNHLY, FYNNEI. The collaborating institutions used their own protocols to collect whole blood in K2EDTA tubes. For TCRbeta analysis, collaborators shipped samples as frozen whole blood, isolated PBMCs, or DNA extracted from either of those sample types. Sequenced material: peripheral blood. This TCR was recovered from a woman aged 40 to 49 with acute or convalescent COVID-19. The rearrangement joined TRBV2 to TRBJ1-4; 9 central bases correspond to TRBD1. The DNA sequence follows: TGTGCCAGCACCCCTCCGAGACAGGGGGTGGCTAATGAAAAACTGTTTTTT. Its translation is CASTPPRQGVANEKLFF. The full variable domain, with segments outside the CDR3 supplied by the reference TRBV2 and TRBJ1-4 proteins, appears as EPEVTQTPSHQVTQMGQEVILRCVPISNHLYFYWYRQILGQKVEFLVSFYNNEISEKSEIFDDQFSVERPDGSNFTLKIRSTKLEDSAMYFCASTPPRQGVANEKLFFGSGTQLSVL.